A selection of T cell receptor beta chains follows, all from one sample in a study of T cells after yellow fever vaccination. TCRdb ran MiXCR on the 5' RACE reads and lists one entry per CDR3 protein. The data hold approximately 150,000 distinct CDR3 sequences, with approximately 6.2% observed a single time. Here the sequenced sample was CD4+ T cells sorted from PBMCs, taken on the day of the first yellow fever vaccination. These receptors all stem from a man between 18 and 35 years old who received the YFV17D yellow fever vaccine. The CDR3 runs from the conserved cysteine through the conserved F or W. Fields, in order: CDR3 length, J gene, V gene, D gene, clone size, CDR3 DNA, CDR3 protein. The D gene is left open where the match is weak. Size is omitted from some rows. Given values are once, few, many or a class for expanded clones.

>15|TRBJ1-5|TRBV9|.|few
TGTGCCAGCAGCTTCGGGCCAGATAGCAATCAGCCCCAGCATTTT
CASSFGPDSNQPQHF
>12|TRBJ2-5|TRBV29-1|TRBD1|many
TGCAGCGTGGGACAGCAGAAAGAGACCCAGTACTTC
CSVGQQKETQYF
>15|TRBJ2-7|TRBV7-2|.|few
TGTGCCAGCAGCTTAGACGTACGGACAACCTACGAGCAGTACTTC
CASSLDVRTTYEQYF
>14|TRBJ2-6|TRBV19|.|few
TGTGCCAGTAGGCTCAGCTCTGGGGCCAACGTCCTGACTTTC
CASRLSSGANVLTF
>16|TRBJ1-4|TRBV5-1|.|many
TGCGCCAGCAGCCCCCAAGTCGGGGGGCTTAATGAAAAACTGTTTTTT
CASSPQVGGLNEKLFF
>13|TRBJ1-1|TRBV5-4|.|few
TGTGCCAGCAGCCGTGGAAAGGCTGGTGAAGCTTTCTTT
CASSRGKAGEAFF
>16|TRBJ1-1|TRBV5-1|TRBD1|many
TGCGCCAGCAGCTACACCGGGACAGGGGGTAACACTGAAGCTTTCTTT
CASSYTGTGGNTEAFF
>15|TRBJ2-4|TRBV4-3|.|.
TGCGCCAGCAGCCAAGATTGGGCAGACTCCCGGATTCAGTACTTC
CASSQDWADSRIQYF
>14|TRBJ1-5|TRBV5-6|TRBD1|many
TGTGCCAGCAGCCGCAAGACAGGGTTTCAGCCCCAGCATTTT
CASSRKTGFQPQHF
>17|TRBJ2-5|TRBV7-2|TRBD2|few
TGTGCCAGCAGCTTAGTCGGCGGGGGGGCCGGCCAAGAGACCCAGTACTTC
CASSLVGGGAGQETQYF
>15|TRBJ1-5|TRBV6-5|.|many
TGTGCCAGCAGCAGGCAGCTAAATAGCAATCAGCCCCAGCATTTT
CASSRQLNSNQPQHF
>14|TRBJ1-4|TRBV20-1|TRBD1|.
TGCAGTGCTAGAGTACCAGGGGGAAGTGAAAAACTGTTTTTT
CSARVPGGSEKLFF
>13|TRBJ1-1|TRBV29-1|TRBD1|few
TGCAGCGTTACCTGGACAGGGTACACTGAAGCTTTCTTT
CSVTWTGYTEAFF
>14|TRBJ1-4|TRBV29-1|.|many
TGCAGCGTTAAACCGGCCCCAACTAATGAAAAACTGTTTTTT
CSVKPAPTNEKLFF
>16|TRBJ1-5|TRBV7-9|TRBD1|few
TGTGCCAGCAGCTTAGGGACAGGGAGGGTCAATCAGCCCCAGCATTTT
CASSLGTGRVNQPQHF
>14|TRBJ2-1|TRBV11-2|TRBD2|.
TGTGCCAGCAGCTTAACCTCCGGGACTAGGGAGCAGTTCTTC
CASSLTSGTREQFF
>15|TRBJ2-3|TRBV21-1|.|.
TGTGCCAGCAGCCGCGGGACTCTCGACTTAGATACGCAGTATTTT
CASSRGTLDLDTQYF
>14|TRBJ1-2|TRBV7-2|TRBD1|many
TGTGCCAGTTCCCGACAGGGTGATGGTAGTGGCTACACCTTC
CASSRQGDGSGYTF
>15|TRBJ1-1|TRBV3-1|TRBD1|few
TGTGCCAGCAGCTGGCGCGGACAGGGGATTACTGAAGCTTTCTTT
CASSWRGQGITEAFF
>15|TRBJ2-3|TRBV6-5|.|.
TGTGCCAGCAGTTACGGCGGGGTCAAAGATTATACGCAGTATTTT
CASSYGGVKDYTQYF
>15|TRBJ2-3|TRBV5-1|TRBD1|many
TGCGCCAGCGCCGGGACAGGGGAGCTGGGAGATACGCAGTATTTT
CASAGTGELGDTQYF
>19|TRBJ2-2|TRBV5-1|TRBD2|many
TGCGCCAGCAGCCCGGAGACTAGCGGGGGACTAATCAGCACCGGGGAGCTGTTTTTT
CASSPETSGGLISTGELFF
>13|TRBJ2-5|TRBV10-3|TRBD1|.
TGTGCCATCAGTGACAGGGGGCGGGAGACCCAGTACTTC
CAISDRGRETQYF
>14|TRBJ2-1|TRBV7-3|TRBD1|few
TGTGCCAGCAGCCCATGGCAGGGGGCCAATGAGCAGTTCTTC
CASSPWQGANEQFF
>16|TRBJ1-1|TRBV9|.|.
TGTGCCAGCAGCGTAGGATCTCGACAAGGGAACACTGAAGCTTTCTTT
CASSVGSRQGNTEAFF
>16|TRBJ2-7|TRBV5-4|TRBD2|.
TGTGCCAGCAGCATGCTGACGGGGGGGTTTTCCTACGAGCAGTACTTC
CASSMLTGGFSYEQYF
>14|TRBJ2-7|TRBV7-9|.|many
TGTGCCAGCAGCCAGGGGGGCTACTCCTACGAGCAGTACTTC
CASSQGGYSYEQYF
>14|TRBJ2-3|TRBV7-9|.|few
TGTGCCAGCAGCACTCCCACAGGGACAGATACGCAGTATTTT
CASSTPTGTDTQYF
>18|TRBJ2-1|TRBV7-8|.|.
TGTGCCAGCAGGCACCCGCCGGACTCCAAAAGTCCCTACAATGAGCAGTTCTTC
CASRHPPDSKSPYNEQFF
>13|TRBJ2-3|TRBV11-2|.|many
TGTGCCAGCAGCTTAGGACCCACGAATACGCAGTATTTT
CASSLGPTNTQYF
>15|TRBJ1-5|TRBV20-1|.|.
TGCAGTGCTAGAGTCCACCCGGGAGCTAATCAGCCCCAGCATTTT
CSARVHPGANQPQHF
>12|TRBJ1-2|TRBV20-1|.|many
TGCAGTGCTAGACTGGCGCCCCATGGGTACACCTTC
CSARLAPHGYTF
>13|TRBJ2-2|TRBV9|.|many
TGTGCCAGCCGGACGGCGAACACCGGGGAGCTGTTTTTT
CASRTANTGELFF
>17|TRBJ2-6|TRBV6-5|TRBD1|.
TGTGCCAGCAGCCCCGGGACAGGGGATCCCGGGGCCAACGTCCTGACTTTC
CASSPGTGDPGANVLTF
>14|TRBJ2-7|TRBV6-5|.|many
TGTGCCAGCAGTTACTCACAGGCATCCTACGAGCAGTACTTC
CASSYSQASYEQYF
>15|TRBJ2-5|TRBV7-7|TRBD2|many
TGTGCCAGCAGCCTCGGGACTAGCCATCAAGAGACCCAGTACTTC
CASSLGTSHQETQYF
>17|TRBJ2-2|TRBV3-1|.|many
TGTGCCAGCAGCCACAAGGGCGGACAGTTGAACACCGGGGAGCTGTTTTTT
CASSHKGGQLNTGELFF